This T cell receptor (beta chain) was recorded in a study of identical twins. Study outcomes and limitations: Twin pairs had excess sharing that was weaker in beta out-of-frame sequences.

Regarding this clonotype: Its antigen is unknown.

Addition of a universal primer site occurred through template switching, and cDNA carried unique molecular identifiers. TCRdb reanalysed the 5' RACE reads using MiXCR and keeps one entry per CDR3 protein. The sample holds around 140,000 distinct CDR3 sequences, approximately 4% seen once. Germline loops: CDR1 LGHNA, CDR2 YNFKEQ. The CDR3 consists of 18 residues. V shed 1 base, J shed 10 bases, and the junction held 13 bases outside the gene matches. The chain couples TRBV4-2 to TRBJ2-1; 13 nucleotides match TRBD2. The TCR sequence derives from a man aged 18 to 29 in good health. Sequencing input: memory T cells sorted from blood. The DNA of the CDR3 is TGTGCCAGCAGCCAAGTATCCCCGGGACTAGCGGGACAAGGCGAGCAGTTCTTC. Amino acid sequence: CASSQVSPGLAGQGEQFF.